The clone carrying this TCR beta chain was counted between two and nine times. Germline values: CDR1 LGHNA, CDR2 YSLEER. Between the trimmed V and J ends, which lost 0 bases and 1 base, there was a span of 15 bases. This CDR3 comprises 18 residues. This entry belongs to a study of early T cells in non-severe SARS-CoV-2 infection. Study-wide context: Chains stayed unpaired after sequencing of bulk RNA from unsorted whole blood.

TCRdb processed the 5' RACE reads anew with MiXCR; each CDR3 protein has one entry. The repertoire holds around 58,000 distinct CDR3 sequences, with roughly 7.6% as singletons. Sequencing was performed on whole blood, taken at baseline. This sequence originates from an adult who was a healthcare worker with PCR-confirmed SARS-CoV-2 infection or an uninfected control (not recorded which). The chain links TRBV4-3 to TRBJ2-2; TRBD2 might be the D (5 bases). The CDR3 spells CASSQESVLALNTGELFF. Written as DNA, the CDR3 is TGCGCCAGCAGCCAAGAATCGGTGCTAGCTTTGAACACCGGGGAGCTGTTTTTT.